Listed below are T cell receptor beta chains from one sample, sequenced in a study of a mutant IDH1 vaccine in newly diagnosed glioma. Clones were read by immunoSEQ multiplex PCR, and TCRdb kept only the in-frame ones, dropping some. This sample has about 44,000 clones, with approximately 89% found just once. Their specific antigens are unknown. The sequencing here drew on PBMCs, taken from a glioma patient whose treatment included an IDH1 peptide vaccine. These receptors all stem from a man between 50 and 59 years old with glioma. Each CDR3 is given with its conserved first and last residue. Fields, in order: J gene, V gene, clone size, CDR3 length, D gene, CDR3 protein, CDR3 DNA. A D gene is named only where the DNA matches it firmly. Clone size, where shown, is once, few, many, or a class for clones that have expanded.

j_call: TRBJ2-6; v_call: TRBV7-3; clone_size: -; cdr3_length: 15; d_call: -; cdr3_aa: CASSSDRPGANVLTF; cdr3_nt: TGTGCCAGCAGCTCGGACAGACCTGGGGCCAACGTCCTGACTTTC
j_call: TRBJ2-7; v_call: TRBV9; clone_size: -; cdr3_length: 13; d_call: -; cdr3_aa: CASSRDRLGEQYF; cdr3_nt: TGTGCCAGCAGCCGGGACCGACTGGGTGAGCAGTACTTC
j_call: TRBJ1-6; v_call: TRBV27; clone_size: -; cdr3_length: 17; d_call: -; cdr3_aa: CASSKNGGYSYNSPLHF; cdr3_nt: TGTGCCAGCAGTAAGAATGGGGGTTACTCCTATAATTCACCCCTCCACTTT
j_call: TRBJ2-5; v_call: TRBV11-2; clone_size: -; cdr3_length: 13; d_call: -; cdr3_aa: CASSLEGGQTQYF; cdr3_nt: TGTGCCAGCAGCTTAGAAGGTGGGCAGACCCAGTACTTC
j_call: TRBJ2-7; v_call: TRBV19; clone_size: -; cdr3_length: 13; d_call: TRBD1; cdr3_aa: CASSPRDSYEQYF; cdr3_nt: TGTGCCAGTAGTCCCCGGGACAGTTACGAGCAGTACTTC
j_call: TRBJ2-7; v_call: TRBV4-1; clone_size: -; cdr3_length: 21; d_call: TRBD1; cdr3_aa: CASSPDPRAVSLPGGAYEQYF; cdr3_nt: TGCGCCAGCAGCCCGGACCCGAGGGCTGTTTCCTTGCCAGGGGGCGCGTACGAGCAGTACTTC
j_call: TRBJ2-1; v_call: TRBV10-1; clone_size: -; cdr3_length: 14; d_call: TRBD1; cdr3_aa: CASSLTGTGEEQFF; cdr3_nt: TGCGCCAGCAGTTTAACCGGGACAGGGGAAGAGCAGTTCTTC
j_call: TRBJ2-3; v_call: TRBV7-3; clone_size: -; cdr3_length: 14; d_call: -; cdr3_aa: CASSLSLGADTQYF; cdr3_nt: TGTGCCAGCAGCTTGAGTCTGGGGGCAGATACGCAGTATTTT
j_call: TRBJ2-5; v_call: TRBV28; clone_size: -; cdr3_length: 14; d_call: -; cdr3_aa: CASRAPGRWETQYF; cdr3_nt: TGTGCCAGCAGGGCGCCGGGGAGATGGGAGACCCAGTACTTC
j_call: TRBJ1-1; v_call: TRBV6-1; clone_size: -; cdr3_length: 13; d_call: -; cdr3_aa: CASSAGAYTEAFF; cdr3_nt: TGTGCCAGCAGCGCCGGGGCTTACACTGAAGCTTTCTTT
j_call: TRBJ2-5; v_call: TRBV4-1; clone_size: -; cdr3_length: 15; d_call: TRBD2; cdr3_aa: CASSQLAGVRETQYF; cdr3_nt: TGCGCCAGCAGCCAGTTAGCGGGAGTCCGCGAGACCCAGTACTTC
j_call: TRBJ2-7; v_call: TRBV27; clone_size: -; cdr3_length: 14; d_call: -; cdr3_aa: CASSFSGYTSEQYF; cdr3_nt: TGTGCCAGCAGTTTCTCCGGGTATACAAGCGAGCAGTACTTC
j_call: TRBJ1-1; v_call: TRBV7-2; clone_size: -; cdr3_length: 12; d_call: -; cdr3_aa: CASSLAMGAAFF; cdr3_nt: TGTGCCAGCAGCTTAGCGATGGGGGCAGCTTTCTTT
j_call: TRBJ1-2; v_call: TRBV29-1; clone_size: -; cdr3_length: 12; d_call: -; cdr3_aa: CSVDPGARGYTF; cdr3_nt: TGCAGCGTTGATCCGGGTGCGAGAGGCTACACCTTC
j_call: TRBJ2-2; v_call: TRBV29-1; clone_size: -; cdr3_length: 14; d_call: -; cdr3_aa: CSVLAKGNTGELFF; cdr3_nt: TGCAGCGTCCTGGCCAAGGGGAACACCGGGGAGCTGTTTTTT
j_call: TRBJ2-7; v_call: TRBV7-6; clone_size: once; cdr3_length: 13; d_call: -; cdr3_aa: CASSLGLSYEQYF; cdr3_nt: TGTGCCAGCAGCCTGGGGCTCTCCTACGAGCAGTACTTC
j_call: TRBJ1-2; v_call: TRBV2; clone_size: -; cdr3_length: 11; d_call: -; cdr3_aa: CASRRDTGGTF; cdr3_nt: TGTGCCAGCAGGCGGGACACGGGGGGGACCTTC
j_call: TRBJ2-1; v_call: TRBV6-5; clone_size: -; cdr3_length: 15; d_call: TRBD1; cdr3_aa: CASSSQGQGNNEQFF; cdr3_nt: TGTGCCAGCAGTTCCCAGGGACAGGGTAACAATGAGCAGTTCTTC
j_call: TRBJ2-7; v_call: TRBV7-9; clone_size: -; cdr3_length: 12; d_call: TRBD1; cdr3_aa: CASQGQHYEQYF; cdr3_nt: TGTGCCAGCCAGGGACAGCACTACGAGCAGTACTTC
j_call: TRBJ2-2; v_call: TRBV25-1; clone_size: -; cdr3_length: 17; d_call: TRBD2; cdr3_aa: CASSKFRTSGSPGELFF; cdr3_nt: TGTGCCAGCAGTAAATTCAGGACTAGCGGGAGTCCCGGGGAGCTGTTTTTT
j_call: TRBJ2-3; v_call: TRBV6-4; clone_size: -; cdr3_length: 14; d_call: -; cdr3_aa: CASSDTPQGDTQYF; cdr3_nt: TGTGCCAGCAGTGACACACCTCAGGGGGATACGCAGTATTTT
j_call: TRBJ1-1; v_call: TRBV6-5; clone_size: -; cdr3_length: 15; d_call: -; cdr3_aa: CASSLPGPWDTEAFF; cdr3_nt: TGTGCCAGCAGTTTGCCGGGGCCGTGGGACACTGAAGCTTTCTTT
j_call: TRBJ1-5; v_call: TRBV6-4; clone_size: -; cdr3_length: 13; d_call: -; cdr3_aa: CASSVFEDQPQHF; cdr3_nt: TGTGCCAGCAGTGTATTCGAGGATCAGCCCCAGCATTTT
j_call: TRBJ1-4; v_call: TRBV27; clone_size: -; cdr3_length: 17; d_call: TRBD1; cdr3_aa: CASSLIGQGTSNEKLFF; cdr3_nt: TGTGCCAGCAGTTTAATTGGACAGGGGACTTCTAATGAAAAACTGTTTTTT